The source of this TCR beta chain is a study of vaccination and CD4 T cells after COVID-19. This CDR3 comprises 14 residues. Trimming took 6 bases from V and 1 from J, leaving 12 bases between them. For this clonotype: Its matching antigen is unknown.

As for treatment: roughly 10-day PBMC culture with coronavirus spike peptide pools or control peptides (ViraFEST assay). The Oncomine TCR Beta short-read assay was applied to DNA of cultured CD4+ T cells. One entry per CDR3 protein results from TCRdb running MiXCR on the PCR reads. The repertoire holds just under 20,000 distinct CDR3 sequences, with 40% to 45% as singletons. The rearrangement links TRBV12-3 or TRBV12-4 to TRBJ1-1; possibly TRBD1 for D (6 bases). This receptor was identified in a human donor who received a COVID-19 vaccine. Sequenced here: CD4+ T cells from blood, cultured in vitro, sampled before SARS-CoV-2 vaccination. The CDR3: CASSSTGGNTEAFF. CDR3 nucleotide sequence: TGTGCCAGCAGCTCGACAGGAGGGAACACTGAAGCTTTCTTT.